This T cell receptor (beta chain) was found in a study of cytomegalovirus exposure and HLA in healthy donors. As concerns this clone: Its antigen is undetermined.

The PCR made use of 60 Vbeta and 13 Jbeta primers. The method was immunoSEQ multiplex PCR; TCRdb's version includes in-frame clones alone and lacks a portion of them. The listing records 150,000 or so clones. Germline V gene sequence: CDR1 SGDLS, CDR2 YYNGEE. V dropped 3 bases and J dropped 1; count of bases not matched to a gene: 20. This CDR3 is 20 amino acids long. Study-wide findings and caveats: In a later analysis, an Asian-associated ancestry cluster reportedly showed fewer N-insertions than the approximately 670-donor mean.

The TCR originated in a woman aged 50 to 60 in good health and CMV-seronegative. The specimen sequenced was PBMCs. This chain uses TRBV9 with TRBJ2-3, with 7 bases fitting TRBD2. CDR3 sequence reads: CASSAYLVLASGPGTDTQYF. In DNA, the CDR3 is TGTGCCAGCAGCGCCTACCTAGTCCTTGCTAGCGGCCCCGGCACAGATACGCAGTATTTT.